One and the same sample provided the 22 T cell receptor beta chains below, sequenced in a study of early T cells in non-severe SARS-CoV-2 infection. TCRdb reprocessed the 5' RACE reads via MiXCR and lists one record per CDR3 protein. The data hold more than 80,000 distinct CDR3 sequences, with roughly 13% observed a single time. Sequenced input: whole blood. The receptors stem from an adult who was a healthcare worker with PCR-confirmed SARS-CoV-2 infection or an uninfected control (not recorded which).

The table lists this clonotype with a few counts. The V gene is TRBV5-1, the J gene TRBJ2-5, with D perhaps TRBD1 (6 bases). Trimming pared 6 bases from V and 4 bases from J, leaving 13 bases between. This CDR3 is built from 13 residues. Germline V CDR1 and CDR2: SGHRS, YFSETQ. CDR3 nucleotide sequence: TGCGCCAGCAACCCGTTAGGGGGAGAGACCCAGTACTTC. Translated: CASNPLGGETQYF. Full variable domain (rest looked up from reference TRBV5-1 and TRBJ2-5): KAGVTQTPRYLIKTRGQQVTLSCSPISGHRSVSWYQQTPGQGLQFLFEYFSETQRNKGNFPGRFSGRQFSNSRSEMNVSTLELGDSALYLCASNPLGGETQYFGPGTRLLVL.

The chain is built from TRBV3-2 and TRBJ2-5; the DNA was not used to check the table's D call, TRBD1. TRBV3-2 is marked as a pseudogene. The CDR3 consists of 14 residues. The CDR3 sequence: CASSGGQGRETQYF. The DNA of the CDR3 is TGTGCCAGCAGCGGGGGACAGGGGAGAGAGACCCAGTACTTC.

The chain recombines TRBV15 with TRBJ2-7; D is perhaps TRBD2 (5 bases). V dropped 0 bases and J dropped 6 bases, with 9 bases sitting between them. The CDR3 loop spans 13 amino acids. CDR1 and CDR2 (germline): LNHNV, YYDKDF (reference sequence). CDR3 loop: CATSRDSLAEQYF. CDR3 coding DNA: TGTGCCACCAGCAGAGATTCTCTAGCCGAGCAGTACTTC.

In this sample, this clonotype turned up many times. DNA for the CDR3: TGTGCCTGGAGTAGGGGGGGTGCGGATCAGCCCCAGCATTTT. It specifies CAWSRGGADQPQHF. This chain connects TRBV30 to TRBJ1-5; D perhaps matches TRBD1 (6 bases). This CDR3 is built from 14 residues. The germline V gene has CDR1 GTSNPN and CDR2 SVGIG (reference sequence). V was clipped by 2 bases and J by 5 bases, with 13 bases between them.

The CDR3 sequence: CSVGTEAGNTIYF. CDR3 nucleotide sequence: TGCAGCGTCGGAACGGAAGCTGGAAACACCATATATTTT. The genes are TRBV29-1 and TRBJ1-3; D is undetermined. The V gene lost 6 bases and the J gene lost 2 bases, with 11 bases spanning the gap. This CDR3 region has 13 residues. Looked up from germline, CDR1 is SQVTM and CDR2 is ANQGSEA.

This clonotype was counted at least ten times. The chain carries TRBV5-5 and TRBJ2-5; D tentatively fits TRBD1 or TRBD2 (6 bases each). Trimming left V 0 bases short and J 0 bases short, with 15 bases between. This CDR3 has 17 residues. In germline, CDR1 is SGHKS, CDR2 YYEKEE (reference sequence). The CDR3 sequence: CASSLGPGGRHQETQYF. CDR3 coding DNA: TGTGCCAGCAGCTTGGGGCCCGGGGGCCGTCACCAAGAGACCCAGTACTTC.

This clonotype was detected many times. This chain links TRBV19 with TRBJ1-2; D is unresolved. Germline assignment: CDR1 LNHDA and CDR2 SQIVND (reference sequence). The CDR3 covers 15 residues. V lost 4 bases to trimming and J lost 2 bases, with 14 bases between them. The CDR3 spells CASSRGGKANYGYTF. CDR3 sequence (DNA): TGTGCCAGTAGTAGGGGAGGTAAAGCGAACTATGGCTACACCTTC.

CDR3: CASSGPAQAVRTEAFF. The CDR3 DNA is TGCGCCAGCAGCGGGCCGGCCCAGGCCGTGAGGACTGAAGCTTTCTTT. The chain uses TRBV5-1 and TRBJ1-1; D unclear. Germline CDR1 and CDR2: SGHRS and YFSETQ. There are 16 residues in the CDR3. V was clipped by 4 bases and J by 5 bases, with 21 bases between them.

This clonotype has only a few counts. The chain carries TRBV7-8 and TRBJ2-7; 9 bases align to TRBD1. Germline-derived CDR1 and CDR2 are SGHVS and FQNEAQ. CDR3 length: 15 residues. The J segment lost 4 bases and the V segment lost 1 base, leaving 5 bases of the junction unmatched. CDR3 DNA: TGTGCCAGCAGCTTAGAAGGGACAGGGTCATACGAGCAGTACTTC. Its protein is CASSLEGTGSYEQYF. Full variable domain (missing parts from reference TRBV7-8 and TRBJ2-7): GAGVSQSPRYKVAKRGQDVALRCDPISGHVSLFWYQQALGQGPEFLTYFQNEAQLDKSGLPSDRFFAERPEGSVSTLKIQRTQQEDSAVYLCASSLEGTGSYEQYFGPGTRLTVT.

This clonotype came up many times. The V gene is TRBV5-1, the J gene TRBJ2-5; D call uncertain. This CDR3 spans 11 amino acids. V was pared by 2 bases and J by 5 bases, with 4 bases between. Germline V gene lookup returns CDR1 SGHRS and CDR2 YFSETQ. The CDR3 DNA is TGCGCCAGCAGCTTTAGGGAGACCCAGTACTTC. Amino acid sequence: CASSFRETQYF.

This clonotype was seen repeatedly, ten times or more. The chain couples TRBV20-1 to TRBJ1-1, with D unresolved. The length of the CDR3 is 14 residues. Looked up from germline, CDR1 is DFQATT and CDR2 is SNEGSKA (reference sequence). V gave up 0 bases and J gave up 5 bases, with 13 bases separating them. CDR3 residues: CSARDYGRVTEAFF. DNA of the CDR3: TGCAGTGCTAGAGATTATGGGAGGGTTACTGAAGCTTTCTTT.

V usage is TRBV28 and J usage is TRBJ1-2; D perhaps matches TRBD1 (5 bases). The CDR3 is made up of 15 amino acids. V lost 8 bases to trimming and J lost 2 bases, with 18 bases between them. Germline V gene lookup returns CDR1 MDHEN and CDR2 SYDVKM. The CDR3 sequence: CASVAPGGTNYGYTF. CDR3 nucleotide sequence: TGTGCCAGCGTCGCCCCCGGGGGAACCAACTATGGCTACACCTTC.

There are many counts of this clonotype. The genes are TRBV10-1 and TRBJ2-1; no definite D call. The CDR3 totals 15 residues. The V and J ends lost 5 bases and 1 base respectively, with 12 bases between them. The germline V gene encodes CDR1 WNHNN and CDR2 SYGVQD (reference sequence). CDR3 protein: CASSFGHSSYNEQFF. The CDR3 DNA reads TGCGCCAGCAGTTTTGGCCACAGTTCCTACAATGAGCAGTTCTTC.

The chain uses TRBV20-1 and TRBJ2-1, with 7 bases fitting TRBD1. V dropped 3 bases and J dropped 4; count of bases not matched to a gene: 3. The CDR3 has 13 amino acids. Germline CDR1 and CDR2: DFQATT and SNEGSKA (reference sequence). The CDR3 reads CSARTGSYNEQFF. Written as DNA, the CDR3 is TGCAGTGCTAGGACAGGGAGTTACAATGAGCAGTTCTTC.

J is TRBJ2-7 and V is TRBV7-2, with 7 bases lining up with TRBD1. This CDR3 is 16 amino acids long. CDR1 and CDR2 from the germline V gene are SGHTA and FQGNSA. With 1 base clipped from V and 1 base from J, the junction kept 7 bases outside the gene matches. CDR3 DNA sequence: TGTGCCAGCAGCTTAGTTGGGACAGTACCTTCCTACGAGCAGTACTTC. Its protein is CASSLVGTVPSYEQYF.

Comments on this clonotype: This may be a read error: a much more frequent sequence differs by one nucleotide. CDR3 in DNA: TGTGCCAGCAGCACCAGCCATTTGACCGGGAACTATGGCTACACCTTC. It yields the protein CASSTSHLTGNYGYTF. The chain links TRBV9 to TRBJ1-2; no clear D gene. Trimming pared 4 bases from V and 2 bases from J, leaving 18 bases between. Germline-derived CDR1 and CDR2 are SGDLS and YYNGEE. There are 16 residues in the CDR3.

This clonotype was found many times. The rearrangement links TRBV7-9 to TRBJ2-7; D ambiguous. There are 14 residues in the CDR3. V was shortened by 1 base and J by 2 bases, with 9 bases between the two germline ends. Germline lookup yields CDR1 SEHNR and CDR2 FQNEAQ (reference sequence). The CDR3 bases are TGTGCCAGCAGCTTAGAGGAACAGCCCTACGAGCAGTACTTC. Translation gives CASSLEEQPYEQYF. Variable domain in full (rest from reference TRBV7-9 and TRBJ2-7): DTGVSQNPRHKITKRGQNVTFRCDPISEHNRLYWYRQTLGQGPEFLTYFQNEAQLEKSRLLSDRFSAERPKGSFSTLEIQRTEQGDSAMYLCASSLEEQPYEQYFGPGTRLTVT.

This sequence joins TRBV21-1 and TRBJ2-1; no DNA check was done on the table's D call, TRBD1. TRBV21-1 represents a pseudogene. CDR3 length equals 15 residues. CDR3 loop: CASSPLGFGGGWQFF. The CDR3 bases are TGTGCCAGCAGCCCCCTCGGCTTCGGGGGGGGGTGGCAGTTCTTC.

The sample holds a few counts of this clonotype. This chain joins TRBV10-3 and TRBJ1-1; TRBD1 is a possible D gene (6 bases). The germline CDR1 and CDR2 sequences are ENHRY and SYGVKD. This CDR3 is 16 amino acids long. V lost 3 bases and J 0 bases, leaving 14 bases between the germline ends. Here the CDR3 reads CAISEWVTGMNTEAFF. The CDR3 DNA reads TGTGCCATCAGTGAATGGGTAACAGGGATGAACACTGAAGCTTTCTTT.

Note on this clonotype: A single base separates this from a much larger clone, so it may be a read error. V and J are TRBV2 and TRBJ1-2; D is undetermined. CDR3 length: 14 residues. Germline CDR1 reads SNHLY; CDR2 reads FYNNEI. CDR3 in DNA: TGTACCAGCAGTGAACTCCGGGATGTTGAAGGCTACACCTTC. Translating gives CTSSELRDVEGYTF.

The V and J genes are TRBV18 and TRBJ1-6; tentative D call: TRBD1 (6 bases). From germline, CDR1 is KGHSH and CDR2 LQKENI. The CDR3 runs 15 residues. Trimming pared 4 bases from V and 7 bases from J, leaving 14 bases between. CDR3 in DNA: TGTGCCAGCTCACTCGGACAGCCACCCAATTCACCCCTCCACTTT. Translation: CASSLGQPPNSPLHF.

There are many counts of this clonotype. The genes are TRBV29-1 and TRBJ2-6; possible D gene TRBD1, 6 bases. Germline CDR1 reads SQVTM; CDR2 reads ANQGSEA. The CDR3 has 14 residues. Trimming stripped 4 bases from V and 2 bases from J, with 9 bases between. The DNA for the CDR3 is TGCAGCGTTGCGAGGGGGACTGGGGCCAACGTCCTGACTTTC. Residues: CSVARGTGANVLTF.